The 22 T cell receptor beta chains in this list originate from one sample, sequenced in a study of cytomegalovirus exposure and HLA in healthy donors. TCRdb's copy holds only in-frame clones and misses some; the assay was immunoSEQ multiplex PCR. Here the sample spans about 120,000 clones, approximately 88% being singletons. The sequenced sample was PBMCs. Receptors originate from a man between 18 and 29 years old in good health and CMV-seronegative.

The V and J genes are TRBV29-1 and TRBJ1-2; perhaps TRBD1 as D (6 bases). V was pared by 7 bases and J by 5 bases, with 14 bases between. There are 12 residues in the CDR3. The germline gives CDR1 SQVTM, CDR2 ANQGSEA. The CDR3 DNA is TGCAGCGCGGACAGCGTAAAGTATGGCTACACCTTC. Translation gives CSADSVKYGYTF. The full variable domain, with the rest looked up from reference TRBV29-1 and TRBJ1-2, is SAVISQKPSRDICQRGTSLTIQCQVDSQVTMMFWYRQQPGQSLTLIATANQGSEATYESGFVIDKFPISRPNLTFSTLTVSNMSPEDSSIYLCSADSVKYGYTFGSGTRLTVV.

The rearrangement joins TRBV28 to TRBJ2-1; the D gene is possibly TRBD1 (5 bases). The CDR3 has 11 amino acids. The germline CDR1 and CDR2 sequences are MDHEN and SYDVKM. The CDR3 nucleotides read TGTGCATCTGGGGCGAGATATGAGCAGTTCTTC. Amino acids: CASGARYEQFF.

This sequence joins TRBV27 and TRBJ2-7; D gene unclear. The CDR3 extends over 13 amino acids. The V gene lost 0 bases and the J gene lost 4 bases, with 7 bases spanning the gap. The V gene's germline CDR1 is MNHEY and CDR2 SMNVEV (reference sequence). CDR3 DNA sequence: TGTGCCAGCAGTTTATCTCCAGAATACGAGCAGTACTTC. Translating it yields CASSLSPEYEQYF.

This clone showed up just a few times. The chain employs TRBV4-1 and TRBJ1-1; D call uncertain. Trimming pared 1 base from V and 0 bases from J, leaving 9 bases between. There are 15 residues in the CDR3. The germline CDR1 and CDR2 sequences are MGHRA and YSYEKL. This chain's CDR3 is CASSQVAWLNTEAFF. The CDR3 DNA reads as TGCGCCAGCAGCCAAGTGGCCTGGTTGAACACTGAAGCTTTCTTT.

On this clone: An end of the junction differs from the germline gene, which may be a read error. V usage is TRBV19 and J usage is TRBJ1-2; 7 positions agree with TRBD1. The CDR3 loop spans 16 amino acids. Germline V gene data show CDR1 as LNHDA and CDR2 as SQIVND (reference sequence). The CDR3 here is CASSTKPGQTNYGYTF. The DNA for the CDR3 is TGTGCCAGTAGTACGAAACCGGGACAGACTAACTATGGCTACACCTTT.

V usage is TRBV5-1 and J usage is TRBJ2-3, with TRBD2 matching 10 bases. This CDR3 comprises 15 residues. Germline lookup yields CDR1 SGHRS and CDR2 YFSETQ. The J segment lost 2 bases and the V segment lost 2 bases, leaving 2 bases of the junction unmatched. CDR3 in amino acids: CASSFGTSATDTQYF. CDR3 in DNA: TGCGCCAGCAGCTTCGGGACTAGCGCCACAGATACGCAGTATTTT.

The rearrangement uses TRBV27 and TRBJ2-7, with D perhaps matching TRBD1 (6 bases). CDR1 and CDR2 from the germline V gene are MNHEY and SMNVEV (reference sequence). V lost 6 bases, J lost 2 bases, and 14 bases lay in between. The length of the CDR3 is 14 residues. Here the CDR3 DNA reads TGTGCCAGCAGCTACAGGGTGTCGGCCTACGAGCAGTACTTC. Translating gives CASSYRVSAYEQYF.

In its sample, this clone was seen once. This sequence joins TRBV4-2 and TRBJ2-3, with 9 bases that match TRBD2. CDR1 is LGHNA and CDR2 is YNFKEQ in the germline V gene. V was pared by 2 bases and J by 2 bases, with 2 bases of the junction left unmatched. This CDR3 is built from 15 residues. DNA of the CDR3: TGTGCCAGCAGCCAAAGACTAGCGGCCACAGATACGCAGTATTTT. It codes for CASSQRLAATDTQYF.

The chain employs TRBV7-9 and TRBJ1-2; D ambiguous. This CDR3 contains 13 residues. Germline CDR1 reads SEHNR; CDR2 reads FQNEAQ (reference sequence). Trimming cost V 5 bases and J 7 bases, with 14 bases left between them. The CDR3 nucleotides are TGTGCCAGCAGCATTCAGGTGGAGGCTGGCTACACCTTC. Translating gives CASSIQVEAGYTF.

This clone appeared once. V is TRBV30 and J is TRBJ1-3; D might be TRBD1 (6 bases). The germline V and J ends were trimmed by 8 bases and 2 bases, with 13 bases remaining between them. This CDR3 comprises 13 residues. The germline gives CDR1 GTSNPN, CDR2 SVGIG (reference sequence). CDR3 sequence reads: CATVRTAGNTIYF. Written as DNA, the CDR3 is TGTGCCACAGTCCGGACAGCTGGAAACACCATATATTTT.

The genes are TRBV5-1 and TRBJ2-7, with 8 bases that match TRBD2. The germline V gene has CDR1 SGHRS and CDR2 YFSETQ. The CDR3 covers 14 residues. V dropped 4 bases and J dropped 6; count of bases not matched to a gene: 9. The CDR3: CASSESGSISEQYF. The CDR3 bases are TGCGCCAGCAGCGAGAGCGGGAGTATCAGCGAGCAGTACTTC.

The genes are TRBV9 and TRBJ1-4; D may be TRBD1 (5 bases). Trimming stripped 0 bases from V and 8 bases from J, with 14 bases between. Looked up from germline, CDR1 is SGDLS and CDR2 is YYNGEE. This CDR3 comprises 15 residues. CDR3 sequence: CASSVDAGIREKLFF. CDR3 nucleotides: TGTGCCAGCAGCGTAGATGCAGGGATTCGGGAAAAACTGTTTTTT.

V usage is TRBV27 and J usage is TRBJ2-7, with TRBD2 matching over 9 bases. The junction had 7 bases not matched to a gene; V was cut back by 0 bases and J by 1 base. Germline V gene lookup returns CDR1 MNHEY and CDR2 SMNVEV (reference sequence). The CDR3 spans 17 residues. CDR3 sequence reads: CASSLSWSSGRSYEQYF. CDR3 sequence (DNA): TGTGCCAGCAGTTTATCTTGGTCAAGCGGGAGGTCCTACGAGCAGTACTTC.

V usage is TRBV11-2 and J usage is TRBJ2-1; the match to TRBD2 covers 9 bases. Germline V gives CDR1 SGHAT, CDR2 FQNNGV. The CDR3 has 14 residues. The V gene end was trimmed by 1 base and the J gene end by 7 bases; junction bases not matched to a gene: 2. CDR3 in DNA: TGTGCCAGCAGCTTAGCTAGCGGGAATAATGAGCAGTTCTTC. Protein: CASSLASGNNEQFF.

This clone came up once. The V call is TRBV6-5, the J call TRBJ1-6; D not resolved. V was cut by 6 bases and J by 0 bases, with 6 bases left in between. The CDR3 is made up of 14 amino acids. Looked up from germline, CDR1 is MNHEY and CDR2 is SVGAGI. As DNA, the CDR3 is TGTGCCAGCAGCCCGGGCTCCTATAATTCACCCCTCCACTTT. Its protein is CASSPGSYNSPLHF.

V usage is TRBV18 and J usage is TRBJ1-1, with 7 positions matching TRBD1. Trimming at V came to 3 bases and at J to 3 bases, leaving 16 bases not matched to a gene. Germline V gives CDR1 KGHSH, CDR2 LQKENI. CDR3 length equals 18 residues. CDR3 loop: CASSPRQGSGFADTEAFF. The DNA for the CDR3 is TGTGCCAGCTCACCCCGACAGGGCAGTGGCTTTGCGGACACTGAAGCTTTCTTT.

The CDR3 nucleotides are TGTGCCAGCAGCGAACAGACCCGGACATTCACAGATACGCAGTATTTT. This encodes CASSEQTRTFTDTQYF. V usage is TRBV2 and J usage is TRBJ2-3, with a weak D call TRBD1 (5 bases). This CDR3 is built from 16 residues. Germline-derived CDR1 and CDR2 are SNHLY and FYNNEI. The V gene lost 6 bases and the J gene lost 2 bases, with 18 bases spanning the gap.

CDR3: CASSQDPFLAGYNEQFF. The CDR3 DNA sequence: TGTGCCAGCAGCCAAGATCCTTTCCTAGCGGGTTACAATGAGCAGTTCTTC. V is TRBV14 and J is TRBJ2-1; 8 bases fit TRBD2. The CDR3 covers 17 residues. V shed 0 bases, J shed 4 bases, and the junction held 8 bases outside the gene matches. In germline, CDR1 is SGHDN, CDR2 FVKESK.

The chain employs TRBV5-1 and TRBJ1-5; maybe TRBD1 (5 bases). Between the trimmed V and J ends, which lost 0 bases and 4 bases, there was a span of 8 bases. Germline V lookup: CDR1 SGHRS, CDR2 YFSETQ. The CDR3 sequence is 14 residues long. The chain's CDR3 is CASSLGQSNQPQHF. The CDR3 DNA reads TGCGCCAGCAGCTTGGGACAGAGTAATCAGCCCCAGCATTTT. The variable domain in full, completed from reference TRBV5-1 and TRBJ1-5, reads KAGVTQTPRYLIKTRGQQVTLSCSPISGHRSVSWYQQTPGQGLQFLFEYFSETQRNKGNFPGRFSGRQFSNSRSEMNVSTLELGDSALYLCASSLGQSNQPQHFGDGTRLSIL.

The sample holds one count of this clone. This chain joins TRBV28 and TRBJ2-3; 7 bases align to TRBD2. The CDR3 has 17 residues. Germline CDR1 and CDR2: MDHEN and SYDVKM. Trimming removed 7 bases from V and 0 bases from J; junction bases left unmatched: 13. The CDR3, as DNA: TGTGCCAGCACCTTAGCCGGACTAGATTCTAGCACAGATACGCAGTATTTT. Its translation: CASTLAGLDSSTDTQYF.

This clone occurred once. This chain joins TRBV10-3 and TRBJ2-2; tentatively, D is TRBD1 (5 bases). The CDR3 consists of 15 residues. The V gene lost 0 bases and the J gene lost 6 bases, with 11 bases spanning the gap. Germline V gene data show CDR1 as ENHRY and CDR2 as SYGVKD. The CDR3 DNA sequence: TGTGCCATCAGTGAGTCGGCCCAGGGTCCCGGGGAGCTGTTTTTT. Amino acids: CAISESAQGPGELFF.

This clone has just one count. The gene calls are TRBV18 and TRBJ1-5; D possibly corresponds to TRBD1 (6 bases). Germline V CDR1 and CDR2: KGHSH, LQKENI. The CDR3 is 16 amino acids. V lost 0 bases and J 6 bases, leaving 15 bases between the germline ends. CDR3 sequence: CASSPPGIVGGQPQHF. The CDR3 DNA sequence: TGTGCCAGCTCACCACCAGGGATAGTAGGGGGTCAGCCCCAGCATTTT.